This T cell receptor beta chain was observed in a study of blood T cell repertoires in COVID-19. About the study: Nucleic acid was either cDNA or gDNA, and it came from T cells, B-cell-depleted T cells, or PBMCs.

Germline assignment: CDR1 SNHLY and CDR2 FYNNEI. With 5 bases removed from V and 0 bases from J, the gap between germline ends came to 9 bases. The CDR3 runs 14 residues. Per the authors' pipeline: Amplification with reference gene primers provided the estimates of nucleated cell counts. Data came from immunoSEQ multiplex PCR; TCRdb stores just in-frame clones and leaves some out. The DNA gave D and trimming, while V, J and clone size come from that table. This sample has about 170,000 clones, with about four fifths found just once. Sequencing was performed on peripheral blood. The chain employs TRBV2 and TRBJ2-3, with D unclear. This clonotype was sampled from a woman between 65 and 79 years old who had recovered from COVID-19. The CDR3 DNA is TGTGCCAGCAGTAGAATGAGAAGCACAGATACGCAGTATTTT. This gives the protein CASSRMRSTDTQYF.